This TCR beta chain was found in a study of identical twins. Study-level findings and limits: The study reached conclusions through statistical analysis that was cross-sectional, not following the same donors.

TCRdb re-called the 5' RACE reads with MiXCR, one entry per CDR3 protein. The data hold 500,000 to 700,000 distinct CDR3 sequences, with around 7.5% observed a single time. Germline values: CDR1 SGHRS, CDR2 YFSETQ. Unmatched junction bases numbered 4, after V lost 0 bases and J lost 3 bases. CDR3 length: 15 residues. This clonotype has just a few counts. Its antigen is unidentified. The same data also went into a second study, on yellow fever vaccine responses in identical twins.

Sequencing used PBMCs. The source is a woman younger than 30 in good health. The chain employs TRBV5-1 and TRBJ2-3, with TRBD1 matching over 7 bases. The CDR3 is CASSLEGQITDTQYF. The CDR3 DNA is TGCGCCAGCAGCTTGGAGGGACAGATTACAGATACGCAGTATTTT.